The 17 T cell receptor beta chains below all came from one sample that was sequenced in a study of T cells after yellow fever vaccination. Using its own MiXCR run on the 5' RACE reads, TCRdb lists one record per CDR3 protein. The table shows approximately 550,000 distinct CDR3 sequences, with roughly 13% occurring only once. The sample was PBMCs, taken on the day of the yellow fever booster vaccination. These receptor sequences come from a man younger than 45 who received the YFV17D yellow fever vaccine.

V and J are TRBV28 and TRBJ2-7; D is unclear. This CDR3 contains 12 residues. Germline V CDR1 and CDR2: MDHEN, SYDVKM. V was cut by 8 bases and J by 5 bases, with 13 bases left in between. This chain's CDR3 is CASALGRNEQYF. Here the CDR3 DNA reads TGTGCCAGCGCCCTCGGTCGGAACGAGCAGTACTTC.

This clonotype occurred a few times. The V gene is TRBV28, the J gene TRBJ2-3; 9 nucleotides agree with TRBD1. Trimming cost V 3 bases and J 0 bases; bases outside gene matches: 7. Germline V CDR1 and CDR2: MDHEN, SYDVKM. This CDR3 comprises 17 residues. As DNA, the CDR3 is TGTGCCAGCAGTTTCAACAGGGGGCGGCTTAGCACAGATACGCAGTATTTT. Amino acids: CASSFNRGRLSTDTQYF.

The rearrangement links TRBV4-3 to TRBJ2-1; maybe TRBD1 (7 bases). V was shortened by 3 bases and J by 4 bases, with 13 bases between the two germline ends. The CDR3 is 15 residues long. CDR1 and CDR2 (germline): LGHNA, YSLEER. Written as DNA, the CDR3 is TGCGCCAGCAGCCATCCCCCAGGGGGGTACAATGAGCAGTTCTTC. This gives the protein CASSHPPGGYNEQFF.

The chain couples TRBV20-1 to TRBJ2-1; TRBD2 matches 8 bases. V lost 1 base and J lost 7; bases outside the gene matches: 12. This CDR3 is 16 amino acids long. Looked up from germline, CDR1 is DFQATT and CDR2 is SNEGSKA (reference sequence). The CDR3 loop reads CSARGLAPLIGNEQFF. DNA for the CDR3: TGCAGTGCTAGAGGACTAGCGCCACTCATCGGTAATGAGCAGTTCTTC.

The chain carries TRBV29-1 and TRBJ2-2; no firm D call. The CDR3 loop spans 12 amino acids. The germline V gene has CDR1 SQVTM and CDR2 ANQGSEA. The ends were cut back, 3 bases at V and 4 bases at J, with 6 bases in the middle. CDR3 residues: CSVDFGTGELFF. The CDR3 bases are TGCAGCGTTGACTTCGGCACCGGGGAGCTGTTTTTT.

The chain uses TRBV10-2 and TRBJ2-3; D gene ambiguous. V dropped 7 bases and J dropped 5 bases, with 10 bases sitting between them. There are 12 residues in the CDR3. Germline loops: CDR1 WSHSY, CDR2 SAAADI. The CDR3: CASTQYQDTQYF. The CDR3 bases are TGCGCCAGCACACAATATCAAGATACGCAGTATTTT.

This clonotype was observed a handful of times. The CDR3 here is CASSGSSETQYF. As DNA, the CDR3 is TGTGCCAGCAGCGGCAGTTCGGAGACCCAGTACTTC. V usage is TRBV6-5 and J usage is TRBJ2-5; no clear D. Germline assignment: CDR1 MNHEY and CDR2 SVGAGI. The CDR3 totals 12 residues. Between the trimmed V and J ends, which lost 6 bases and 5 bases, there was a span of 10 bases.

This clonotype was observed a few times. The rearrangement joins TRBV7-2 to TRBJ2-2, with D uncertain. V shed 7 bases and J shed 2 bases, with 8 bases lying between them. The CDR3 length is 13 residues. Germline values: CDR1 SGHTA, CDR2 FQGNSA. This CDR3 reads CASTPPNTGELFF. As DNA, the CDR3 is TGTGCCAGCACTCCCCCAAACACCGGGGAGCTGTTTTTT.

This clonotype has more than one count but fewer than ten. CDR3 nucleotides: TGTGCCAGCTCCGAGAACGCGCAGTATTTT. Amino acids: CASSENAQYF. This chain links TRBV18 with TRBJ2-3; D is unclear. CDR3 length: 10 amino acids. V shed 6 bases and J shed 10 bases, with 8 bases lying between them. Germline V gene lookup returns CDR1 KGHSH and CDR2 LQKENI.

This clonotype was counted only a few times. The rearrangement links TRBV7-9 to TRBJ2-3, with D unresolved. Germline V gene sequence: CDR1 SEHNR, CDR2 FQNEAQ (reference sequence). This CDR3 region has 14 residues. V lost 4 bases to trimming and J lost 2 bases, with 10 bases between them. Here the CDR3 reads CASSSTRLTDTQYF. In nucleotides, the CDR3 is TGTGCCAGCAGCTCCACCAGACTCACAGATACGCAGTATTTT.

This clonotype was seen more than once but under ten times. CDR3 nucleotide sequence: TGTGCCACCAGTGGATCCCGGGACAGGGGGGGAAATCAGCCCCAGCATTTT. Its translation is CATSGSRDRGGNQPQHF. The chain combines TRBV24-1 with TRBJ1-5; the match to TRBD1 covers 11 bases. Per germline, CDR1 KGHDR and CDR2 SFDVKD. The CDR3 consists of 17 residues. With 5 bases clipped from V and 4 bases from J, the junction kept 9 bases outside the gene matches.

The chain is built from TRBV25-1 and TRBJ1-2, with D perhaps TRBD1 (5 bases). Per germline, CDR1 MGHDK and CDR2 SYGVNS. This CDR3 region has 13 residues. V was pared by 4 bases and J by 2 bases, with 8 bases between. CDR3 DNA sequence: TGTGCCAGCAGTGTAGGGACCAACTATGGCTACACCTTC. Encoded protein: CASSVGTNYGYTF.

V and J are TRBV7-6 and TRBJ2-3; maybe TRBD2 (5 bases). This CDR3 is 14 amino acids long. In germline, CDR1 is SGHVS, CDR2 FNYEAQ. The V and J ends lost 0 bases and 5 bases respectively, with 9 bases between them. The CDR3 bases are TGTGCCAGCAGCTTAGCGGGAGAGGTAGATACGCAGTATTTT. Amino acid sequence: CASSLAGEVDTQYF.

This clonotype was seen only a few times. The rearrangement joins TRBV19 to TRBJ2-5; 7 positions match TRBD2. The V segment lost 0 bases and the J segment 3 bases; nucleotides outside the gene matches: 7. This CDR3 is 16 amino acids long. CDR1 and CDR2 from the germline V gene are LNHDA and SQIVND (reference sequence). CDR3 sequence reads: CASSIDLAGEEETQYF. The CDR3 bases are TGTGCCAGTAGTATAGATCTCGCGGGAGAGGAAGAGACCCAGTACTTC.

A few counts support this clonotype. This rearrangement joins TRBV24-1 to TRBJ1-1; D is possibly TRBD1 (5 bases). Germline CDR1 KGHDR, CDR2 SFDVKD. Trimming removed 9 bases from V and 1 base from J, with 17 bases in between. The CDR3 runs to 15 residues. The CDR3 DNA sequence: TGTGCCACCCCCCCTGAGGACACCGAGAACACTGAAGCTTTCTTT. It codes for CATPPEDTENTEAFF.

The V and J genes are TRBV20-1 and TRBJ2-5; the match to TRBD1 covers 7 bases. The V segment lost 6 bases and the J segment 3 bases; nucleotides outside the gene matches: 7. CDR1 is DFQATT, CDR2 SNEGSKA, per germline (reference sequence). CDR3 length: 13 residues. The CDR3 loop reads CSANRGREETQYF. CDR3 nucleotide sequence: TGCAGTGCAAACAGGGGTAGGGAAGAGACCCAGTACTTC.

This clonotype was seen only a few times. The V gene is TRBV19, the J gene TRBJ2-5; 9 bases are shared with TRBD1. The CDR3 is 15 residues long. With V trimmed by 1 base and J by 5 bases, 5 bases remained unmatched. Per the germline V gene, CDR1 is LNHDA and CDR2 is SQIVND (reference sequence). The DNA of the CDR3 is TGTGCCAGTAGTATAGCTACCGGGACAGGGGAGACCCAGTACTTC. Its protein is CASSIATGTGETQYF.